This is a list of T cell receptor beta chains from one sample in a study of T cell responses to AZD1222 COVID-19 vaccine. Assay used: immunoSEQ multiplex PCR; TCRdb lists only in-frame clones, some missing. The data show about 120,000 clones, 88% seen once. Source: peripheral blood, taken on day 0 of AZD1222 vaccination. Every receptor here comes from an adult in good health. Both conserved end residues are part of each CDR3. The D gene is left open where the match is weak.

TRBV5-4,TRBJ2-7,.,CASSLASGAYEQYF,TGTGCCAGCAGCTTGGCGAGCGGTGCCTACGAGCAGTACTTC
TRBV5-1,TRBJ2-1,TRBD2,CASRIQGTSGRLIYNEQFF,TGCGCCAGCAGGATCCAGGGGACTAGCGGACGATTAATCTACAATGAGCAGTTCTTC
TRBV6-6,TRBJ2-1,.,CASTYLRGPYNEQFF,TGTGCCAGCACCTACCTCCGGGGACCTTACAATGAGCAGTTCTTC
TRBV24-1,TRBJ2-3,TRBD2,CATSEAGASTDTQYF,TGTGCCACCAGTGAAGCGGGAGCCAGCACAGATACGCAGTATTTT
TRBV5-1,TRBJ2-5,TRBD2,CASSLVGEGQETQYF,TGCGCCAGCAGCTTGGTAGGGGAGGGCCAAGAGACCCAGTACTTC
TRBV28,TRBJ1-4,.,CASSSSGVVTNEKLFF,TGTGCCAGCAGTTCGTCCGGGGTCGTAACTAATGAAAAACTGTTTTTT
TRBV27,TRBJ1-6,.,CASSLISAVRNSPLHF,TGTGCCAGCAGTTTAATCTCGGCAGTACGTAATTCACCCCTCCACTTT
TRBV7-9,TRBJ2-1,TRBD2,CASSDPRAGDPNEQFF,TGTGCCAGCAGCGACCCGCGGGCGGGAGATCCCAATGAGCAGTTCTTC
TRBV28,TRBJ2-7,.,CATGILYEQYF,TGTGCCACGGGCATCCTCTACGAGCAGTACTTC
TRBV10-3,TRBJ2-5,TRBD2,CAISESILAGGETQYF,TGTGCCATCAGTGAGTCAATTCTAGCGGGGGGAGAGACCCAGTACTTC
TRBV6-1,TRBJ2-7,.,CASSESPSPYYEQYF,TGTGCCAGCAGTGAGTCCCCGAGTCCGTACTACGAGCAGTACTTC